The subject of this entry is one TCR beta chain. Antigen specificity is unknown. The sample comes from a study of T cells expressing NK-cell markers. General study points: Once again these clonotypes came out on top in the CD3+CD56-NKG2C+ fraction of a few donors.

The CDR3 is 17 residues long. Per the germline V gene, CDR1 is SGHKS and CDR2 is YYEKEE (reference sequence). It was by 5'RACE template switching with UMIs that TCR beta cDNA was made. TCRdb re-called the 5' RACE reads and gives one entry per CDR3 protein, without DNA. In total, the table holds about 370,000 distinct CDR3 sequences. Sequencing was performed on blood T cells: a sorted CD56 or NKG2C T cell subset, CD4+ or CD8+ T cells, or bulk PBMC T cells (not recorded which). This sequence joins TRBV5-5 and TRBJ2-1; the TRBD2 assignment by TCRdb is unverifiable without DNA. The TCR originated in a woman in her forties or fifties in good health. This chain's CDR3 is CASSSPLAGKTYNEQFF.